This TCR beta chain was sequenced in a study of cytomegalovirus exposure and HLA in healthy donors. General study results and limits: The CMV antigen specificity of three CMV-associated chains was confirmed through in vitro analysis. It emerged from a later analysis that several of the most significant clusters appeared to be linked to common viral pathogens. Productive status was seen about 90% or about 30% of the time for most TCR beta V segments in an earlier analysis.

Details on this clone: The antigen remains undetermined.

The CDR3 is 13 residues long. Germline V gene sequence: CDR1 KGHSH, CDR2 LQKENI. Trimming stripped 3 bases from V and 3 bases from J, with 7 bases between. The PCR had 60 Vbeta and 13 Jbeta primers. Per the original data handling: A later analysis counted 65 million to 80 million unique TCR beta chains, 9.5 million to 12 million shared. The protocol was immunoSEQ multiplex PCR, while the TCRdb copy is restricted to in-frame clones and leaves out a portion. V and J calls and clone size come straight from that table; D and trimming were deduced from the DNA. The specimen's table records 60,000 to 75,000 clones.

This receptor was taken from a female donor in good health and CMV-seropositive. The chain links TRBV18 to TRBJ2-3; TRBD2 is a possible D gene (5 bases). Sequencing used PBMCs. The CDR3 spells CASSPSVTDTQYF. The CDR3 DNA is TGTGCCAGCTCACCTAGCGTAACAGATACGCAGTATTTT.